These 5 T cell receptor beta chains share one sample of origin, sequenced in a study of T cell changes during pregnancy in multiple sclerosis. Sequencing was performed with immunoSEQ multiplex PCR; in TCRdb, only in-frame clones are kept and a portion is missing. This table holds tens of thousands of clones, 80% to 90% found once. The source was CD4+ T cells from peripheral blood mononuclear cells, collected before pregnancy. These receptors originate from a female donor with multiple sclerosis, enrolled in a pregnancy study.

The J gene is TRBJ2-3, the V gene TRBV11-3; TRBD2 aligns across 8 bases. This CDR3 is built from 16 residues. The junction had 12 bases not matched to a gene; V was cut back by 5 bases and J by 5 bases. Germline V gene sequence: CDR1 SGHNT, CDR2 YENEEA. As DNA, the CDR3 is TGTGCCAGCAGCCAATACTCGGGACTAGAGAAAGATACGCAGTATTTT. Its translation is CASSQYSGLEKDTQYF.

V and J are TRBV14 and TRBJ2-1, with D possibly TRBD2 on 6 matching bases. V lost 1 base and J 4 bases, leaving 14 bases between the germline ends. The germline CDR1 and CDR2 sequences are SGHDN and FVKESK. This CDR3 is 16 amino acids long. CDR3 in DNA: TGTGCCAGCAGCCAAGTCGGGGTAGCGGCTTACAATGAGCAGTTCTTC. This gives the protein CASSQVGVAAYNEQFF.

CDR3 sequence (DNA): TGTGCCAGCAGCCGGGAGGCGGGTAACTATGGCTACACCTTC. This translates into CASSREAGNYGYTF. V gene TRBV4-2 combines with J gene TRBJ1-2; D is undetermined. V was pared by 4 bases and J by 1 base, with 10 bases between. In germline, CDR1 is LGHNA, CDR2 YNFKEQ. CDR3 length: 14 residues.

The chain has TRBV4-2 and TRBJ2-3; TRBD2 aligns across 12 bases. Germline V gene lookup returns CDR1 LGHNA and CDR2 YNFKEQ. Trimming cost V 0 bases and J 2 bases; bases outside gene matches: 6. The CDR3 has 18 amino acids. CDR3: CASSQESLAGGITDTQYF. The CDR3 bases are TGTGCCAGCAGCCAAGAAAGCCTAGCGGGGGGGATCACAGATACGCAGTATTTT.

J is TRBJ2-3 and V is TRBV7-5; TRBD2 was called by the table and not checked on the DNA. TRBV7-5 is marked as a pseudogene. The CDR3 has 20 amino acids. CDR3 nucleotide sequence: TGTGTCAGAAGCTTAGGTATGGTAGCGGGGTCACCTGAGGGCACAGATACGCAGTATTTT. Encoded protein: CVRSLGMVAGSPEGTDTQYF.